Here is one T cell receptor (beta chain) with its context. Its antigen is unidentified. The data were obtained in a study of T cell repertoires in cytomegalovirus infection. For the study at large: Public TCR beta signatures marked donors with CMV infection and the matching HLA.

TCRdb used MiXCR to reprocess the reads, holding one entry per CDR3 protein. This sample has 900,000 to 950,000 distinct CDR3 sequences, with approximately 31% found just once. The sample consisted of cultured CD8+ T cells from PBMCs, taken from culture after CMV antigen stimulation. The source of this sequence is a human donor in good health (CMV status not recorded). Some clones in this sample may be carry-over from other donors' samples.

The CDR3 loop reads CASSPRGAEGGYTF. The DNA of the CDR3 is TGTGCCAGCAGTCCCCGGGGCGCGGAGGGTGGCTACACCTTC. This rearrangement joins TRBV27 to TRBJ1-2; the D gene is possibly TRBD1 (5 bases). This CDR3 has 14 amino acids. CDR1 and CDR2 from the germline V gene are MNHEY and SMNVEV (reference sequence). The V end was cut by 5 bases, the J end by 7 bases, with 17 bases between.